This TCR beta chain originates from a study of OX40 agonist ivuxolimab in advanced cancers. Regarding the research as a whole: The costimulatory receptor OX40 (CD134) was targeted by ivuxolimab, a fully human IgG2 agonistic monoclonal antibody. Of the roughly 52 dose-escalation patients, hepatocellular carcinoma was present in around 20, melanoma in approximately 15, renal cell carcinoma in 9 and head and neck cancer in 9. Prior anti-PD-1, anti-PD-L1 or anti-CTLA-4 therapy was permitted, and approximately 42% of dose-escalation patients had received checkpoint inhibitors. Intravenous ivuxolimab was administered to patients every 2 weeks at six dose levels: 0.01, 0.1, 0.3, 1.5, 3 and 10 mg/kg. Peripheral TCRbeta sequencing was intended to test whether TCR sequence diversity was altered and clonal T-cell expansion was caused by ivuxolimab. In the dose-escalation cohort, about four fifths of patients were male, and the mean age was approximately 60 years with a range of roughly 23 to 79. The paper reports the monotherapy dose-escalation portion (N ≈ 52 patients) of the phase I ivuxolimab trial. Partial responses were achieved by three dose-escalation patients, of whom one had hepatocellular carcinoma and two had cutaneous melanoma.

Patients with a history of autoimmune disease or receiving systemic immunosuppression were excluded from the trial. Peripheral blood for TCR sequencing was collected from all dose cohorts at baseline, on cycle 4 day 1, and on cycle 7 day 1. Samples came from an open-label, multicenter, first-in-human phase I dose-escalation trial of ivuxolimab. The trial enrolled adults with locally advanced or metastatic head and neck squamous cell, hepatocellular, melanoma or renal cell carcinoma. Before TCR sequencing, CD4+ T cells and CD8+ T cells were sorted from peripheral blood as separate populations. The germline V gene encodes CDR1 MNHEY and CDR2 SVGAGI. Between the V and J ends, shortened by 8 bases and 5 bases respectively, the junction contains 13 bases. Including the terminal cysteine and phenylalanine, the CDR3 comprises 12 residues. Of all the DNA, just the CDR3 is kept, 36 bases in frame from base 1.

For sequencing of the TCRbeta CDR3 region, genomic DNA was extracted from the sorted cells. TCRbeta CDR3 regions were sequenced using the immunoSEQ Assay. This is the immuneACCESS table as TCRdb keeps it, with only in-frame sequences that have V and J called. A part of the clones is gone; compared with another copy, unresolved V genes explain less than half, and the rest is unexplained. In this sample the table shows around 62,000 clones, roughly nine tenths of which occur a single time. The ten largest make up 9% to 15% of the sample. Findings and caveats that apply to the study as a whole: Which antigens the clonally expanded peripheral T cells were specific for was not determined. In the 0.1-3.0 mg/kg groups, partial responders were among the patients with the lowest normalized peripheral clonal expansion, particularly in CD8+ T cells. Low levels of normalized T-cell clonal expansion were also seen in some nonresponding patients. After ivuxolimab, CD8+ T cells had more expanded clones than CD4+ T cells on average. At doses from 0.1 to 3.0 mg/kg, clonal expansion was seen in both CD4+ and CD8+ blood T cells between baseline and week 6.

As concerns this clone: There is no known antigen for this receptor. The sample holds no much larger clone one base away, and base qualities are not on file.

This receptor was obtained from an adult with an advanced solid tumor such as melanoma, head and neck, liver or kidney cancer. This chain is built from TRBV6-5 and TRBJ2-7; TRBD2 could be the D gene, as 6 bases match. The input for sequencing was CD4+ or CD8+ T cells sorted from blood, taken in a trial of the OX40 agonist ivuxolimab. The DNA sequence follows: TGTGCCAGCCGACGGGGGTTTAACGAGCAGTACTTC. Translated, this is CASRRGFNEQYF.